The 32 T cell receptor beta chains below come from one sample, sequenced in a study of HIV-infected patients and healthy controls. About 500 ng RNA was reverse transcribed with alpha and beta constant-region primers. Separate chain-specific third strand synthesis with multiplexing indices produced the alpha and beta libraries. Via MiXCR, TCRdb re-called the 5' RACE reads, giving one row per CDR3 protein. The data show 18,000 or so distinct CDR3 sequences, about 9.4% seen once. No cell fractionation was done, so the repertoire covers all unsorted peripheral blood T cells. The specimen sequenced was blood. These receptors originate from an adult in good health.

This clonotype was counted ten times or more. The gene calls are TRBV7-8 and TRBJ2-1; 7 bases match TRBD2. CDR1 is SGHVS, CDR2 FQNEAQ, per germline. The CDR3 contains 14 residues. Losses at the gene ends were 9 bases for V and 5 bases for J; bases not matched to a gene: 10. This CDR3 is CASKASGAHNEQFF. In DNA form, the CDR3 reads TGTGCCAGTAAGGCTAGCGGCGCACACAATGAGCAGTTCTTC.

This clonotype showed up many times. The CDR3 here is CSARDPGGGQPQHF. The CDR3, as DNA: TGCAGTGCTAGAGACCCAGGGGGCGGTCAGCCCCAGCATTTT. The gene calls are TRBV20-1 and TRBJ1-5, with 8 nucleotides matching TRBD1. Unmatched junction bases numbered 4, after V lost 0 bases and J lost 6 bases. The germline CDR1 and CDR2 sequences are DFQATT and SNEGSKA (reference sequence). CDR3 length: 14 residues.

In its sample, this clonotype was seen a few times. V and J are TRBV5-4 and TRBJ2-7; 9 bases agree with TRBD2. The CDR3 length is 15 residues. From germline, CDR1 is SGHNT and CDR2 YYREEE (reference sequence). Trimming removed 1 base from V and 3 bases from J; junction bases left unmatched: 5. Here the CDR3 DNA reads TGTGCCAGCAGCTTGCAAGCTAGCGGGGACTACGAGCAGTACTTC. Translating gives CASSLQASGDYEQYF. The entire variable domain, with the rest obtained from reference TRBV5-4 and TRBJ2-7, is as follows: ETGVTQSPTHLIKTRGQQVTLRCSSQSGHNTVSWYQQALGQGPQFIFQYYREEENGRGNFPPRFSGLQFPNYSSELNVNALELDDSALYLCASSLQASGDYEQYFGPGTRLTVT.

By proportion, this clonotype is medium-sized. V usage is TRBV9 and J usage is TRBJ2-7; 9 bases fit TRBD2. Germline V lookup: CDR1 SGDLS, CDR2 YYNGEE. The length of the CDR3 is 14 residues. V dropped 3 bases and J dropped 5; count of bases not matched to a gene: 6. The CDR3 sequence: CASSDPGTSHEQYF. Written as DNA, the CDR3 is TGTGCCAGCAGCGACCCCGGGACTAGCCACGAGCAGTACTTC.

This clonotype was counted at least ten times. This chain uses TRBV20-1 with TRBJ2-4; 12 bases match TRBD1. This CDR3 spans 13 amino acids. The V gene end was trimmed by 4 bases and the J gene end by 11 bases; junction bases not matched to a gene: 6. Germline lookup yields CDR1 DFQATT and CDR2 SNEGSKA (reference sequence). The CDR3 spells CSANRDRGHVQYF. CDR3 in DNA: TGCAGTGCTAACCGGGACAGGGGGCACGTTCAGTACTTC.

Ten or more counts support this clonotype. The rearrangement links TRBV12-3 or TRBV12-4 to TRBJ2-2; TRBD2 is a possible D gene (6 bases). Trimming cost V 6 bases and J 4 bases, with 12 bases left between them. The CDR3 is 14 residues long. CDR3 residues: CASSILAVTGELFF. The CDR3 DNA reads TGTGCCAGCAGCATACTAGCTGTCACCGGGGAGCTGTTTTTT.

Ten or more counts support this clonotype. The V call is TRBV4-3, the J call TRBJ1-1; tentatively, D is TRBD1 (5 bases). CDR1 and CDR2 from the germline V gene are LGHNA and YSLEER. The V end was cut by 3 bases, the J end by 3 bases, with 11 bases between. The length of the CDR3 is 14 residues. As DNA, the CDR3 is TGCGCCAGCAGCCAGAAGGGGTCGGACACTGAAGCTTTCTTT. This sequence encodes CASSQKGSDTEAFF.

This clonotype was counted at least ten times. The V and J genes are TRBV29-1 and TRBJ2-3; D remains unclear. V was pared by 8 bases and J by 6 bases, with 12 bases between. CDR1 is SQVTM and CDR2 is ANQGSEA in the germline V gene. This CDR3 is 11 amino acids long. CDR3 coding DNA: TGCAGCCCCCGCTTGGGGGATACGCAGTATTTT. Amino acids: CSPRLGDTQYF.

This clonotype has just a few counts. The V call is TRBV10-3, the J call TRBJ1-2, with TRBD1 matching 7 bases. This CDR3 comprises 14 residues. CDR1 is ENHRY and CDR2 is SYGVKD in the germline V gene. V lost 0 bases to trimming and J lost 5 bases; unmatched junction nucleotides: 3. The CDR3 sequence is CAISESGTEYGYTF. For the CDR3, the DNA is TGTGCCATCAGTGAGTCCGGGACAGAGTATGGCTACACCTTC.

This clonotype was observed many times. The chain recombines TRBV7-6 with TRBJ2-5; D possibly corresponds to TRBD2 (7 bases). The CDR3 has 14 residues. Looked up from germline, CDR1 is SGHVS and CDR2 is FNYEAQ. V dropped 7 bases and J dropped 7 bases, with 19 bases sitting between them. The CDR3 spells CASTQFEGGGTQYF. The CDR3 DNA reads as TGTGCCAGCACCCAATTCGAGGGGGGGGGGACCCAGTACTTC.

This clonotype came up many times. The chain couples TRBV11-2 to TRBJ2-7, with D hard to call. This CDR3 has 13 residues. From germline, CDR1 is SGHAT and CDR2 FQNNGV. V lost 4 bases and J lost 3, with 10 bases in between. The CDR3 here is CASSSGPDYEQYF. In DNA form, the CDR3 reads TGTGCCAGCAGCTCAGGTCCAGACTACGAGCAGTACTTC.

This clonotype was recorded many times. The rearrangement links TRBV7-2 to TRBJ2-1; TRBD2 aligns across 10 bases. Germline values: CDR1 SGHTA, CDR2 FQGNSA. V shed 5 bases, J shed 8 bases, and the junction held 12 bases outside the gene matches. The CDR3 spans 16 residues. CDR3 nucleotides: TGTGCCAGCAGCCTTTCAGCAGCTAGCGGGAGCTATGAGCAGTTCTTC. Amino acid sequence: CASSLSAASGSYEQFF.

This clonotype is labeled as medium-sized. The chain has TRBV27 and TRBJ2-3; 10 bases fit TRBD2. The CDR3 length is 15 residues. Trimming removed 4 bases from V and 0 bases from J; junction bases left unmatched: 1. Germline lookup yields CDR1 MNHEY and CDR2 SMNVEV (reference sequence). The CDR3 DNA sequence: TGTGCCAGCAGTTCGACTAGCGGGAGCACAGATACGCAGTATTTT. As protein: CASSSTSGSTDTQYF.

The V and J genes are TRBV11-2 and TRBJ2-7, with D perhaps TRBD2 (7 bases). Trimming left V 3 bases short and J 4 bases short, with 10 bases between. The CDR3 consists of 13 residues. The germline V gene encodes CDR1 SGHAT and CDR2 FQNNGV. This CDR3 is CASSLGGGYEQYF. The CDR3 coding sequence is TGTGCCAGCAGCTTGGGAGGGGGATACGAGCAGTACTTC.

The table lists this clonotype with many counts. The gene calls are TRBV9 and TRBJ2-2, with 7 positions matching TRBD1. Trimming took 0 bases from V and 0 from J; bases not matched to a gene: 8. CDR1 is SGDLS, CDR2 YYNGEE, per germline. The CDR3 runs 18 residues. The DNA for the CDR3 is TGTGCCAGCAGCGTAGGAAGGGGGCTGGCGACGAACACCGGGGAGCTGTTTTTT. It codes for CASSVGRGLATNTGELFF.

The chain links TRBV20-1 to TRBJ2-1, with 12 bases fitting TRBD2. Germline CDR1 and CDR2: DFQATT and SNEGSKA (reference sequence). The V segment lost 3 bases and the J segment 0 bases; nucleotides outside the gene matches: 9. The CDR3 has 18 amino acids. As DNA, the CDR3 is TGCAGTGCTAGGTTCCGGACTAGCGGGGAGATCTCCTACAATGAGCAGTTCTTC. It codes for CSARFRTSGEISYNEQFF.

This clonotype was counted many times. CDR3 sequence reads: CASSRWLMSTDTQYF. The DNA of the CDR3 is TGTGCCAGCAGCAGGTGGTTGATGAGCACAGATACGCAGTATTTT. The J gene is TRBJ2-3, the V gene TRBV7-9; D unclear. Germline CDR1 reads SEHNR; CDR2 reads FQNEAQ (reference sequence). CDR3 length: 15 amino acids. The V gene lost 5 bases and the J gene lost 0 bases, with 12 bases spanning the gap. Together with reference TRBV7-9 and TRBJ2-3, the CDR3 gives the full variable domain: DTGVSQNPRHKITKRGQNVTFRCDPISEHNRLYWYRQTLGQGPEFLTYFQNEAQLEKSRLLSDRFSAERPKGSFSTLEIQRTEQGDSAMYLCASSRWLMSTDTQYFGPGTRLTVL.

This clonotype appeared many times. The chain couples TRBV6-1 to TRBJ1-5; D is perhaps TRBD1 (5 bases). V dropped 6 bases and J dropped 4 bases, with 16 bases sitting between them. Germline CDR1 and CDR2: MNHNS and SASEGT. The CDR3 runs 15 residues. DNA of the CDR3: TGTGCCAGCAGCACGACCGGGACGGGGAATCAGCCCCAGCATTTT. This gives the protein CASSTTGTGNQPQHF.

This clonotype was detected many times. This sequence joins TRBV14 and TRBJ2-3, with a tentative D call TRBD1 (5 bases). Trimming shortened V by 4 bases and J by 1 base, and 15 bases separated the two germline ends. The CDR3 covers 16 residues. CDR1 and CDR2 (germline): SGHDN, FVKESK. CDR3 loop: CASSPVWLGGTDTQYF. As DNA, the CDR3 is TGTGCCAGCAGCCCCGTGTGGTTAGGGGGCACAGATACGCAGTATTTT.

CDR3 coding DNA: TGCAGCGCCTCGGAGCCTAACAATGAGCAGTTCTTC. It encodes CSASEPNNEQFF. The rearrangement links TRBV29-1 to TRBJ2-1; D unresolved. Germline V gene lookup returns CDR1 SQVTM and CDR2 ANQGSEA. This CDR3 region has 12 residues. V lost 7 bases to trimming and J lost 5 bases, with 12 bases between them.

V usage is TRBV28 and J usage is TRBJ2-7; D unclear. Germline assignment: CDR1 MDHEN and CDR2 SYDVKM. V was shortened by 6 bases and J by 7 bases, with 16 bases between the two germline ends. The CDR3 runs to 13 residues. CDR3: CASSRPSSEEQYF. DNA of the CDR3: TGTGCCAGCAGCCGCCCCTCGTCTGAAGAGCAGTACTTC.

At least ten counts were recorded for this clonotype. The V call is TRBV3-1, the J call TRBJ1-2; 8 bases are a match to TRBD1. CDR1 is LGHDT, CDR2 YNNKEL, per germline (reference sequence). The CDR3 is made up of 14 amino acids. J gave up 5 bases and V 0 bases, and 2 bases lay outside the gene matches. The DNA of the CDR3 is TGTGCCAGCAGCCAAGACAGGGGGCCTTATGGCTACACCTTC. Translated: CASSQDRGPYGYTF.

This clonotype was counted ten times or more. The chain combines TRBV12-3 or TRBV12-4 with TRBJ2-2; the D is unclear. The V gene lost 5 bases and the J gene lost 1 base, with 8 bases spanning the gap. CDR3 length equals 14 residues. The CDR3 loop reads CASSAFQNTGELFF. In DNA form, the CDR3 reads TGTGCCAGCAGTGCCTTTCAGAACACCGGGGAGCTGTTTTTT.

The rearrangement links TRBV30 to TRBJ1-4; tentatively, D is TRBD1 (5 bases). Looked up from germline, CDR1 is GTSNPN and CDR2 is SVGIG (reference sequence). The CDR3 runs 12 residues. The V gene lost 7 bases and the J gene lost 7 bases, with 13 bases spanning the gap. CDR3 protein: CALIAGGEKLFF. CDR3 sequence (DNA): TGTGCCTTGATCGCGGGGGGTGAAAAACTGTTTTTT.

The chain recombines TRBV4-1 with TRBJ2-7, with D perhaps TRBD1 (6 bases). V lost 4 bases and J 3 bases, leaving 13 bases between the germline ends. The CDR3 runs 14 residues. Germline V gene lookup returns CDR1 MGHRA and CDR2 YSYEKL. The CDR3 protein is CASSLAGVSYEQYF. The CDR3 region has the DNA TGCGCCAGCAGCCTCGCAGGGGTAAGCTACGAGCAGTACTTC.

This clonotype was observed at least ten times. This chain joins TRBV6-1 and TRBJ2-5; D unresolved. Germline CDR1 is MNHNS and CDR2 is SASEGT. Trimming removed 2 bases from V and 2 bases from J, with 9 bases in between. This CDR3 comprises 14 residues. The CDR3 region has the DNA TGTGCCAGCAGTGAAATGTGGAGTCAAGAGACCCAGTACTTC. Its translation is CASSEMWSQETQYF.

This clonotype was observed many times. The CDR3 region is CASSYSEGGGNEKLFF. The CDR3 DNA reads as TGTGCCAGCAGTTACTCCGAGGGGGGCGGGAATGAAAAACTGTTTTTT. The chain recombines TRBV6-6 with TRBJ1-4, with a possible D match to TRBD1 (6 bases). Trimming stripped 0 bases from V and 5 bases from J, with 13 bases between. The CDR3 loop spans 16 amino acids. In germline, CDR1 is MNHNY, CDR2 SVGAGI (reference sequence).

This clonotype was recorded at least ten times. J is TRBJ2-3 and V is TRBV7-3, with D hard to call. Trimming shortened V by 5 bases and J by 4 bases, and 10 bases separated the two germline ends. The CDR3 spans 13 residues. Germline lookup yields CDR1 SGHTA and CDR2 FQGTGA. CDR3: CASSQLVPDTQYF. In DNA, the CDR3 is TGTGCCAGCAGCCAGCTGGTGCCAGATACGCAGTATTTT.

This clonotype was counted many times. The chain links TRBV15 to TRBJ2-1; D not resolved. The CDR3 covers 15 residues. The germline gives CDR1 LNHNV, CDR2 YYDKDF (reference sequence). V dropped 1 base and J dropped 0 bases, with 7 bases sitting between them. Here the CDR3 reads CATSRVADSYNEQFF. The CDR3 DNA sequence: TGTGCCACCAGCAGAGTGGCAGACTCCTACAATGAGCAGTTCTTC.

The genes are TRBV29-1 and TRBJ2-3; D uncertain. This CDR3 has 12 residues. CDR1 and CDR2 (germline): SQVTM, ANQGSEA. V was pared by 7 bases and J by 4 bases, with 12 bases between. As DNA, the CDR3 is TGCAGCGCCCCTTTGGATCCAGATACGCAGTATTTT. This translates into CSAPLDPDTQYF.

Judged by abundance, this clonotype is medium-sized. This sequence joins TRBV30 and TRBJ2-2; D not certain. The V gene's germline CDR1 is GTSNPN and CDR2 SVGIG (reference sequence). The CDR3 consists of 14 residues. V lost 0 bases to trimming and J lost 2 bases, with 7 bases between them. In DNA form, the CDR3 reads TGTGCCTGGAGTGTATCAGGAAACACCGGGGAGCTGTTTTTT. It encodes CAWSVSGNTGELFF.

This clonotype is medium-sized. CDR3 in DNA: TGTGCCACCTTGCGGACAGGGGCGTACGAGCAGTACTTC. It encodes CATLRTGAYEQYF. The rearrangement links TRBV25-1 to TRBJ2-7, with 9 nucleotides matching TRBD1. CDR3 length: 13 amino acids. Germline CDR1 is MGHDK and CDR2 is SYGVNS. V was pared by 10 bases and J by 4 bases, with 8 bases of the junction left unmatched.